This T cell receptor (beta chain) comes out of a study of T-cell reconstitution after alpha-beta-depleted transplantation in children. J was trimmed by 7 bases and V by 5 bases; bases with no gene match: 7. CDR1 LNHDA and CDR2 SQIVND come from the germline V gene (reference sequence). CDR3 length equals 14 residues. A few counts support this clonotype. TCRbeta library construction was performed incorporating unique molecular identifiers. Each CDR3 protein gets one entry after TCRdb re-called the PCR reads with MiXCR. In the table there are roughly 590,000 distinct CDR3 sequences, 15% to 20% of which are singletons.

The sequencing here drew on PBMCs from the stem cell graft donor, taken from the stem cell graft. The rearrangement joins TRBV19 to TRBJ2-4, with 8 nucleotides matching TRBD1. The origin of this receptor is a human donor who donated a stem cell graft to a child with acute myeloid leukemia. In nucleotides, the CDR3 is TGTGCCAGTAGTGACAGGGGACGTCTCAACATTCAGTACTTC. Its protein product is CASSDRGRLNIQYF.